One sample yielded the 10 T cell receptor beta chains listed below, sequenced in a study of blood T cell repertoires in COVID-19. The data were produced by immunoSEQ multiplex PCR, yet TCRdb's version contains in-frame clones alone and is incomplete. The sample includes approximately 270,000 clones, about 91% of them seen just once. Sequencing was done on a sample of PBMCs or T cells enriched from blood (not recorded which). Every receptor here comes from a human donor in a cohort exposed to, infected with or recovered from COVID-19 (not recorded which). The donor label of this sample is uncertain.

The chain is built from TRBV5-4 and TRBJ2-7, with 8 positions matching TRBD2. V lost 7 bases to trimming and J lost 5 bases; unmatched junction nucleotides: 8. The CDR3 runs 13 residues. Germline CDR1 and CDR2: SGHNT and YYREEE (reference sequence). The CDR3 DNA follows: TGTGCCAGCGGAAGGCGGGGGGAGGACGAGCAGTACTTC. It codes for CASGRRGEDEQYF.

This clone is a singleton in its sample. This rearrangement joins TRBV2 to TRBJ1-4, with 7 positions matching TRBD1. This CDR3 region has 15 residues. With 6 bases clipped from V and 4 bases from J, the junction kept 8 bases outside the gene matches. Per germline, CDR1 SNHLY and CDR2 FYNNEI. The CDR3 DNA follows: TGTGCCAGCAGACCATGGGGGACAGTTAATGAAAAACTGTTTTTT. Translated: CASRPWGTVNEKLFF.

The V call is TRBV18, the J call TRBJ1-1; the match to TRBD1 covers 9 bases. After removal of 5 bases from V and 1 base from J, the junction contained 5 bases not matched to a gene. The CDR3 has 15 residues. Germline V gene lookup returns CDR1 KGHSH and CDR2 LQKENI. CDR3 DNA sequence: TGTGCCAGCTCATCCCGGACAGGGGAGAACACTGAAGCTTTCTTT. This gives the protein CASSSRTGENTEAFF. Full variable domain (missing parts from reference TRBV18 and TRBJ1-1): NAGVMQNPRHLVRRRGQEARLRCSPMKGHSHVYWYRQLPEEGLKFMVYLQKENIIDESGMPKERFSAEFPKEGPSILRIQQVVRGDSAAYFCASSSRTGENTEAFFGQGTRLTVV.

The chain has TRBV19 and TRBJ1-2, with D perhaps TRBD1 (6 bases). V was pared by 9 bases and J by 6 bases, with 11 bases between. The CDR3 sequence is 11 residues long. Germline CDR1 and CDR2: LNHDA and SQIVND (reference sequence). CDR3 amino acids: CASGTYDGYTF. CDR3 in DNA: TGTGCCAGCGGGACATACGATGGCTACACCTTC. The full variable domain, with the rest looked up from reference TRBV19 and TRBJ1-2, is DGGITQSPKYLFRKEGQNVTLSCEQNLNHDAMYWYRQDPGQGLRLIYYSQIVNDFQKGDIAEGYSVSREKKESFPLTVTSAQKNPTAFYLCASGTYDGYTFGSGTRLTVV.

V gene TRBV11-2 combines with J gene TRBJ1-1; the match to TRBD1 covers 11 bases. Germline CDR1 is SGHAT and CDR2 is FQNNGV. The CDR3 loop spans 17 amino acids. V lost 5 bases to trimming and J lost 11 bases; unmatched junction nucleotides: 19. In nucleotides, the CDR3 is TGTGCCAGCAGCCCTGGGACAGGGGGTGGCCTGGGATTCGCGGCTTTCTTT. This codes for CASSPGTGGGLGFAAFF.

DNA of the CDR3: TGTGCCAGCAGTGAAGATCAATACGAGCAGTACTTC. It encodes CASSEDQYEQYF. This chain uses TRBV2 with TRBJ2-7; D remains ambiguous. The CDR3 extends over 12 amino acids. V shed 1 base and J shed 4 bases, with 5 bases lying between them. Germline CDR1 and CDR2: SNHLY and FYNNEI.

The J gene is TRBJ2-7, the V gene TRBV12-3 or TRBV12-4, with D perhaps TRBD2 (5 bases). This CDR3 has 12 amino acids. Trimming removed 5 bases at V and 6 bases at J, with 11 bases between. CDR3 sequence reads: CASSLWTGEQYF. CDR3 bases: TGTGCCAGCAGTCTTTGGACTGGCGAGCAGTACTTC.

The chain couples TRBV4-1 to TRBJ2-7, with TRBD2 matching 11 bases. From germline, CDR1 is MGHRA and CDR2 YSYEKL. CDR3 length: 15 residues. J lost 3 bases, V lost 2 bases, and 3 bases had no gene match. The CDR3 region has the DNA TGCGCCAGCAGCCAATGGGGGACTAGCGGCTACGAGCAGTACTTC. This encodes CASSQWGTSGYEQYF.

The chain is built from TRBV7-8 and TRBJ2-7; D gene uncertain. V was shortened by 3 bases and J by 0 bases, with 9 bases between the two germline ends. The V gene's germline CDR1 is SGHVS and CDR2 FQNEAQ. The CDR3 has 14 amino acids. CDR3: CASSLTQLSYEQYF. The CDR3 nucleotides read TGTGCCAGCAGCTTGACACAGCTCTCCTACGAGCAGTACTTC.

The CDR3 region is CASSLAGVRETQYF. The DNA for the CDR3 is TGTGCCAGCAGTTTAGCGGGGGTGAGAGAGACCCAGTACTTC. The chain is built from TRBV27 and TRBJ2-5; the match to TRBD2 covers 7 bases. CDR1 is MNHEY and CDR2 is SMNVEV in the germline V gene (reference sequence). The CDR3 sequence is 14 residues long. V lost 2 bases, J lost 4 bases, and 4 bases stayed unmatched.